The 16 T cell receptor beta chains below all came from one sample that was sequenced in a study of CD8 T cells in ankylosing spondylitis. Study-level points and caveats: Several highly homologous variants made up a TCR beta motif that seemed to typify ankylosing spondylitis blood.

TCRdb redid the calling of the 5' RACE reads with MiXCR, one entry per CDR3 protein. The data show fewer than 500,000 distinct CDR3 sequences, more than 25% seen once. Antigens of these TCRs are unknown. Material for sequencing was blood, either unsorted or a sorted T cell fraction (not recorded which). Source of these receptors: a male donor with ankylosing spondylitis.

This clonotype was found a few times. This chain joins TRBV7-2 and TRBJ2-5; no definite D call. V lost 1 base, J lost 1 base, and 13 bases lay in between. The CDR3 spans 16 residues. Looked up from germline, CDR1 is SGHTA and CDR2 is FQGNSA. The CDR3 sequence is CASSLGLSVPQETQYF. DNA for the CDR3: TGTGCCAGCAGCTTAGGGTTATCTGTACCCCAAGAGACCCAGTACTTC.

J is TRBJ1-2 and V is TRBV5-1; D is unclear. This CDR3 is built from 13 residues. Germline V gives CDR1 SGHRS, CDR2 YFSETQ. Deletions cut 4 bases from V and 4 bases from J, with 11 bases between. CDR3: CASSIDGTYGYTF. CDR3 nucleotides: TGCGCCAGCAGCATCGACGGAACCTATGGCTACACCTTC.

This clonotype was picked up many times. The chain has TRBV24-1 and TRBJ2-5, with 7 nucleotides matching TRBD1. The V gene's germline CDR1 is KGHDR and CDR2 SFDVKD. The CDR3 sequence is 15 residues long. The V and J ends lost 3 bases and 2 bases, in that order; junction bases with no gene match: 5. Here the CDR3 reads CATSDHRQGQETQYF. Here the CDR3 DNA reads TGTGCCACCAGTGATCACCGACAGGGACAAGAGACCCAGTACTTC.

This clonotype was seen a handful of times. The chain is built from TRBV5-1 and TRBJ1-2; TRBD1 matches 7 bases. Germline values: CDR1 SGHRS, CDR2 YFSETQ. The CDR3 is 14 amino acids. V shed 7 bases, J shed 3 bases, and the junction held 9 bases outside the gene matches. CDR3 in amino acids: CASGTGEDDYGYTF. The CDR3 DNA reads TGCGCCAGCGGCACAGGGGAGGATGACTATGGCTACACCTTC.

This clonotype has more than one count but fewer than ten. The chain carries TRBV2 and TRBJ2-2, with 12 bases lining up with TRBD2. In germline, CDR1 is SNHLY, CDR2 FYNNEI. Trimming cost V 6 bases and J 7 bases; bases outside gene matches: 3. The CDR3 loop spans 14 amino acids. CDR3 residues: CASRRLAGVGELFF. CDR3 DNA sequence: TGTGCCAGCAGACGACTAGCGGGAGTCGGGGAGCTGTTTTTT.

The table lists this clonotype with a few counts. Here the CDR3 reads CSAATRPRVETGELFF. CDR3 in DNA: TGCAGTGCTGCGACTAGGCCCCGGGTAGAGACCGGGGAGCTGTTTTTT. The rearrangement links TRBV20-1 to TRBJ2-2; possible D gene TRBD2, 6 bases. CDR1 and CDR2 from the germline V gene are DFQATT and SNEGSKA (reference sequence). There are 16 residues in the CDR3. The V end was cut by 5 bases, the J end by 5 bases, with 21 bases between.

This chain uses TRBV2 with TRBJ1-1; 8 bases fit TRBD1. CDR1 is SNHLY, CDR2 FYNNEI, per germline. J was trimmed by 4 bases and V by 4 bases; bases with no gene match: 5. This CDR3 contains 14 residues. The CDR3 spells CASSVGQGSTEAFF. The CDR3 DNA sequence: TGTGCCAGCAGTGTAGGACAGGGAAGCACTGAAGCTTTCTTT.

This clonotype has more than one count but fewer than ten. This sequence joins TRBV5-1 and TRBJ1-6, with D possibly TRBD1 on 5 matching bases. The CDR3 contains 16 residues. Per the germline V gene, CDR1 is SGHRS and CDR2 is YFSETQ. Trimming cost V 1 base and J 7 bases, with 15 bases left between them. The DNA for the CDR3 is TGCGCCAGCAGCTTGACGCATCCAGGGCTAAATTCACCCCTCCACTTT. It codes for CASSLTHPGLNSPLHF.

This clonotype was seen only a few times. The V and J genes are TRBV28 and TRBJ2-1; tentative D call: TRBD1 (6 bases). The CDR3 contains 16 residues. CDR1 and CDR2 (germline): MDHEN, SYDVKM. V lost 5 bases to trimming and J lost 7 bases, with 21 bases between them. Here the CDR3 reads CASSPFRQGILNEQFF. As DNA, the CDR3 is TGTGCCAGCAGTCCTTTCCGTCAGGGGATTCTGAATGAGCAGTTCTTC. Full variable domain (missing parts from reference TRBV28 and TRBJ2-1): DVKVTQSSRYLVKRTGEKVFLECVQDMDHENMFWYRQDPGLGLRLIYFSYDVKMKEKGDIPEGYSVSREKKERFSLILESASTNQTSMYLCASSPFRQGILNEQFFGPGTRLTVL.

The chain employs TRBV24-1 and TRBJ2-5, with a weak D call TRBD2 (5 bases). CDR1 is KGHDR, CDR2 SFDVKD, per germline. The CDR3 loop spans 13 amino acids. Trimming took off 0 bases at V and 9 bases at J, with 10 bases between the two ends. The CDR3 reads CATSDLPTGSQYF. For the CDR3, the DNA is TGTGCCACCAGTGATTTGCCCACGGGGTCCCAGTACTTC.

This clonotype has just a few counts. The chain links TRBV7-2 to TRBJ1-2; weak D call: TRBD1 (5 bases). Germline CDR1 SGHTA, CDR2 FQGNSA. This CDR3 has 15 amino acids. V was cut by 3 bases and J by 4 bases, with 15 bases left in between. CDR3 in amino acids: CASSFGDVDGYGYTF. For the CDR3, the DNA is TGTGCCAGCAGCTTTGGGGACGTCGACGGCTATGGCTACACCTTC. Drawing the rest from reference TRBV7-2 and TRBJ1-2, the complete variable domain is GAGVSQSPSNKVTEKGKDVELRCDPISGHTALYWYRQSLGQGLEFLIYFQGNSAPDKSGLPSDRFSAERTGGSVSTLTIQRTQQEDSAVYLCASSFGDVDGYGYTFGSGTRLTVV.

This clonotype was counted only a few times. This chain joins TRBV5-1 and TRBJ2-1; D call uncertain. V lost 4 bases and J 9 bases, leaving 20 bases between the germline ends. Germline CDR1 is SGHRS and CDR2 is YFSETQ. The CDR3 covers 15 residues. CDR3 sequence reads: CASSPGLFESGEQFF. The CDR3 nucleotides read TGCGCCAGCAGCCCTGGATTATTTGAATCTGGTGAGCAGTTCTTC.

V usage is TRBV5-6 and J usage is TRBJ1-3; the D is unclear. Germline CDR1 reads SGHDT; CDR2 reads YYEEEE. This CDR3 is built from 15 residues. V shed 0 bases and J shed 2 bases, with 9 bases lying between them. The CDR3 region is CASSLGADPGNTIYF. The CDR3 nucleotides are TGTGCCAGCAGCTTGGGGGCAGACCCTGGAAACACCATATATTTT.

This clonotype has a handful of counts. This rearrangement joins TRBV12-3 or TRBV12-4 to TRBJ1-5; tentative D call: TRBD1 (6 bases). With 6 bases removed from V and 11 bases from J, the gap between germline ends came to 17 bases. The CDR3 is 13 residues long. Written as DNA, the CDR3 is TGTGCCAGCAGAAGAGGGGACCCAGGGGCCCAGCATTTT. Its protein is CASRRGDPGAQHF.

This clonotype was observed many times. The rearrangement joins TRBV5-1 to TRBJ2-4, with 10 bases lining up with TRBD2. V trimming: 2 bases; J trimming: 2 bases; junction bases outside the gene matches: 7. CDR1 SGHRS and CDR2 YFSETQ come from the germline V gene. CDR3 length: 17 amino acids. The CDR3 DNA reads TGCGCCAGCAGCTTTTCGTCAGCGGGAGGGTCCAAAAACATTCAGTACTTC. Its protein is CASSFSSAGGSKNIQYF. The variable domain in full, completed from reference TRBV5-1 and TRBJ2-4, reads KAGVTQTPRYLIKTRGQQVTLSCSPISGHRSVSWYQQTPGQGLQFLFEYFSETQRNKGNFPGRFSGRQFSNSRSEMNVSTLELGDSALYLCASSFSSAGGSKNIQYFGAGTRLSVL.

This sequence joins TRBV2 and TRBJ2-1, with 14 bases that match TRBD2. The junction had 11 bases not matched to a gene; V was cut back by 6 bases and J by 1 base. The CDR3 spans 19 residues. CDR1 is SNHLY, CDR2 FYNNEI, per germline. CDR3 in amino acids: CASSAAGLAGAGSYNEQFF. In DNA, the CDR3 is TGTGCCAGCAGCGCTGCGGGACTAGCGGGAGCAGGGTCCTACAATGAGCAGTTCTTC.